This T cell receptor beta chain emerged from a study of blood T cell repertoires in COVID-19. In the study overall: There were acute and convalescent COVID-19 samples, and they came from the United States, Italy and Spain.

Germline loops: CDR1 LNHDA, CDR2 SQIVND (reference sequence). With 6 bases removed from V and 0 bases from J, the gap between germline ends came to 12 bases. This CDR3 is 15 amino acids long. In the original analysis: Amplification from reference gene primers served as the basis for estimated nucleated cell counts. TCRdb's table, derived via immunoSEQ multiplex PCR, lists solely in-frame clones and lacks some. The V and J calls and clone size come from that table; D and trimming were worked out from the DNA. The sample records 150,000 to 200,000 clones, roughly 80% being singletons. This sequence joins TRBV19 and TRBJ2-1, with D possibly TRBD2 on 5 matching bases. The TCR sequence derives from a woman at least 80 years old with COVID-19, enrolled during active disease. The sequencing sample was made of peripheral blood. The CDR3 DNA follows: TGTGCCAGTAGCTCAACTAGAGTCTCCTACAATGAGCAGTTCTTC. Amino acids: CASSSTRVSYNEQFF.